The 27 T cell receptor beta chains listed next were all sequenced from one sample in a study of cytomegalovirus exposure and HLA in healthy donors. The primer mix had 60 Vbeta and 13 Jbeta primers. Assay: immunoSEQ multiplex PCR; the TCRdb copy retains only in-frame clones and omits some. The sample includes about 200,000 clones, about 13% of them seen just once. The sample was PBMCs. These receptors all stem from a man in his fifties in good health and CMV-seropositive.

A few counts support this clone. The J gene is TRBJ2-7, the V gene TRBV18, with D possibly being TRBD1 (6 bases). Trimming stripped 4 bases from V and 3 bases from J, with 7 bases between. The CDR3 runs to 12 residues. CDR1 and CDR2 from the germline V gene are KGHSH and LQKENI. The CDR3 loop reads CASSQQGYEQYF. In nucleotides, the CDR3 is TGTGCCAGCTCACAACAGGGCTACGAGCAGTACTTC. Drawing the rest from reference TRBV18 and TRBJ2-7, the complete variable domain is NAGVMQNPRHLVRRRGQEARLRCSPMKGHSHVYWYRQLPEEGLKFMVYLQKENIIDESGMPKERFSAEFPKEGPSILRIQQVVRGDSAAYFCASSQQGYEQYFGPGTRLTVT.

This chain connects TRBV19 to TRBJ2-1; possible D gene TRBD1, 6 bases. Trimming removed 10 bases at V and 3 bases at J, with 10 bases between. The CDR3 spans 12 residues. Germline values: CDR1 LNHDA, CDR2 SQIVND (reference sequence). CDR3 sequence: CATSDSYNEQFF. The CDR3 coding sequence is TGTGCCACCTCGGACAGCTACAATGAGCAGTTCTTC.

There are a few counts of this clone. The chain joins TRBV27 to TRBJ1-1; D unclear. Trimming took 7 bases from V and 1 from J, leaving 13 bases between them. The CDR3 has 14 amino acids. Germline-derived CDR1 and CDR2 are MNHEY and SMNVEV (reference sequence). The DNA of the CDR3 is TGTGCCAGCAACCCACTAAACCAGAACACTGAAGCTTTCTTT. Its protein product is CASNPLNQNTEAFF.

In its sample, this clone was seen a few times. V is TRBV19 and J is TRBJ2-7, with D unresolved. V lost 1 base to trimming and J lost 5 bases, with 12 bases between them. The CDR3 covers 14 residues. The germline gives CDR1 LNHDA, CDR2 SQIVND (reference sequence). CDR3 in amino acids: CASSIGPGRHEQYF. The DNA of the CDR3 is TGTGCCAGTAGTATAGGTCCGGGTAGGCACGAGCAGTACTTC. Drawing the rest from reference TRBV19 and TRBJ2-7, the complete variable domain is DGGITQSPKYLFRKEGQNVTLSCEQNLNHDAMYWYRQDPGQGLRLIYYSQIVNDFQKGDIAEGYSVSREKKESFPLTVTSAQKNPTAFYLCASSIGPGRHEQYFGPGTRLTVT.

This clone has just a few counts. The chain carries TRBV10-1 and TRBJ2-7, with no clear D. Germline CDR1 is WNHNN and CDR2 is SYGVQD (reference sequence). The CDR3 is 10 amino acids. The ends were cut back, 11 bases at V and 3 bases at J, with 8 bases in the middle. CDR3 residues: CAGEVYEQYV. The CDR3 DNA is TGCGCCGGAGAAGTCTACGAGCAGTACGTC.

The chain recombines TRBV25-1 with TRBJ1-2; D unresolved. The CDR3 is made up of 12 amino acids. Germline V gene sequence: CDR1 MGHDK, CDR2 SYGVNS. Trimming cost V 1 base and J 4 bases, with 4 bases left between them. The CDR3 sequence is CASSESFYGYTF. The CDR3 coding sequence is TGTGCCAGCAGTGAATCTTTCTATGGCTACACCTTC.

This clone showed up just a few times. The chain employs TRBV5-1 and TRBJ2-5, with TRBD2 matching over 7 bases. The CDR3 is 16 residues long. Germline V lookup: CDR1 SGHRS, CDR2 YFSETQ. The trim removed 4 bases at V and 1 base at J, leaving 10 bases unmatched. The CDR3 DNA is TGCGCCAGCAGCCTCTTTGGGCGGGGGATCCAAGAGACCCAGTACTTC. Protein product: CASSLFGRGIQETQYF.

This clone was found a few times. The genes are TRBV4-3 and TRBJ1-2, with D unclear. CDR1 and CDR2 from the germline V gene are LGHNA and YSLEER. The ends were cut back, 7 bases at V and 0 bases at J, with 18 bases in the middle. The CDR3 is made up of 16 amino acids. CDR3: CASTVTTAEANYGYTF. The CDR3 DNA sequence: TGCGCCAGCACGGTTACGACCGCTGAGGCTAACTATGGCTACACCTTC.

This clone was detected only a few times. The rearrangement joins TRBV27 to TRBJ2-2, with 10 bases lining up with TRBD2. Germline V CDR1 and CDR2: MNHEY, SMNVEV (reference sequence). The CDR3 loop spans 16 amino acids. Trimming at V came to 5 bases and at J to 6 bases, leaving 9 bases not matched to a gene. The CDR3, as DNA: TGTGCCAGCAGTGTTAGCGGGGGGTCCCCCCCCGGGGAGCTGTTTTTT. Encoded protein: CASSVSGGSPPGELFF.

This chain uses TRBV28 with TRBJ2-2; 11 nucleotides line up with TRBD2. The V segment lost 7 bases and the J segment 3 bases; nucleotides outside the gene matches: 4. The CDR3 runs 15 residues. From germline, CDR1 is MDHEN and CDR2 SYDVKM. CDR3 in DNA: TGTGCCAGCACCCCGGGACTAGCGGACACCGGGGAGCTGTTTTTT. This gives the protein CASTPGLADTGELFF.

This clone was observed a handful of times. The chain combines TRBV4-3 with TRBJ2-2; 10 nucleotides match TRBD2. This CDR3 contains 16 residues. The germline CDR1 and CDR2 sequences are LGHNA and YSLEER. The J segment lost 5 bases and the V segment lost 3 bases, leaving 6 bases of the junction unmatched. In DNA, the CDR3 is TGCGCCAGCAGCCAGCTAGCGGGGGCGGGAACCGGGGAGCTGTTTTTT. Translation gives CASSQLAGAGTGELFF.

In its sample, this clone was seen a few times. The V call is TRBV7-2, the J call TRBJ2-4, with a possible D match to TRBD1 (5 bases). Trimming took off 2 bases at V and 1 base at J, with 12 bases between the two ends. CDR1 SGHTA and CDR2 FQGNSA come from the germline V gene. This CDR3 is 16 amino acids long. CDR3 residues: CASSLQAGRAKNIQYF. CDR3 coding DNA: TGTGCCAGCAGCTTACAAGCAGGGCGCGCCAAAAACATTCAGTACTTC.

The chain couples TRBV4-1 to TRBJ2-7; D uncertain. V lost 4 bases to trimming and J lost 3 bases, with 10 bases between them. This CDR3 is built from 13 residues. Per germline, CDR1 MGHRA and CDR2 YSYEKL. DNA for the CDR3: TGCGCCAGCAGCCTCGAAATCCACTACGAGCAGTACGTC. Amino acid sequence: CASSLEIHYEQYV.

This clone was seen a handful of times. This chain links TRBV5-1 with TRBJ2-1; 12 positions match TRBD2. After removal of 1 base from V and 10 bases from J, the junction contained 9 bases not matched to a gene. This CDR3 has 16 residues. Germline V gene data show CDR1 as SGHRS and CDR2 as YFSETQ. This chain's CDR3 is CASSLLTSGSPQEQFF. The CDR3 DNA reads as TGCGCCAGCAGCTTGTTGACTAGCGGGAGTCCCCAGGAGCAGTTCTTC.

The chain has TRBV4-3 and TRBJ2-5; weak D call: TRBD2 (6 bases). The CDR3 runs 17 residues. CDR1 is LGHNA, CDR2 YSLEER, per germline. Trimming took off 4 bases at V and 5 bases at J, with 23 bases between the two ends. CDR3 region: CASSRQKEGLAWETQYF. CDR3 sequence (DNA): TGCGCCAGCAGCCGTCAAAAGGAGGGTCTAGCCTGGGAGACCCAGTACTTC.

This clone was seen only a few times. CDR3 amino acids: CASSLGGVPGEAFF. In DNA form, the CDR3 reads TGTGCCAGCAGCTTAGGAGGTGTACCAGGGGAAGCTTTCTTT. The V call is TRBV7-2, the J call TRBJ1-1; weak D call: TRBD1 (5 bases). The germline V gene has CDR1 SGHTA and CDR2 FQGNSA. Trimming cost V 1 base and J 8 bases, with 14 bases left between them. The CDR3 runs to 14 residues.

The gene calls are TRBV5-4 and TRBJ2-1; 9 nucleotides agree with TRBD2. This CDR3 has 14 residues. Germline V gives CDR1 SGHNT, CDR2 YYREEE (reference sequence). Trimming cost V 3 bases and J 7 bases; bases outside gene matches: 5. CDR3: CASSSPTSGNEQFF. The CDR3 nucleotides are TGTGCCAGCAGCTCCCCGACTAGCGGAAATGAGCAGTTCTTC.

The rearrangement uses TRBV4-2 and TRBJ2-7; the D gene is possibly TRBD2 (5 bases). This CDR3 has 15 amino acids. With 0 bases removed from V and 3 bases from J, the gap between germline ends came to 12 bases. Germline loops: CDR1 LGHNA, CDR2 YNFKEQ. The DNA of the CDR3 is TGTGCCAGCAGCCAAGACGCCGGGAACAACTACGAGCAGTACTTC. Translated, it gives CASSQDAGNNYEQYF.

This clone was recorded a few times. The CDR3 DNA is TGTGCCAGCAGCTTAGGTGCGAGTAGCTCCTACGAGCAGTACGTC. Translation gives CASSLGASSSYEQYV. The V gene is TRBV7-8, the J gene TRBJ2-7; D gene ambiguous. This CDR3 is 15 amino acids long. Germline V CDR1 and CDR2: SGHVS, FQNEAQ. The V and J ends lost 1 base and 0 bases respectively, with 10 bases between them.

The V gene is TRBV4-3, the J gene TRBJ2-5, with 10 bases fitting TRBD2. Trimming cost V 0 bases and J 2 bases; bases outside gene matches: 6. Per germline, CDR1 LGHNA and CDR2 YSLEER. The CDR3 is 17 residues long. Here the CDR3 DNA reads TGCGCCAGCAGCCAAGATCCTAGCGGGGGCCTACAAGAGACCCAGTACTTC. Translating it yields CASSQDPSGGLQETQYF.

The CDR3 is CASSLAVTRDQPQHF. The CDR3 nucleotides read TGCGCCAGCAGCCTGGCTGTGACCCGGGATCAGCCCCAGCATTTT. The V gene is TRBV4-1, the J gene TRBJ1-5; D unresolved. The germline gives CDR1 MGHRA, CDR2 YSYEKL. The length of the CDR3 is 15 residues. V was shortened by 4 bases and J by 5 bases, with 15 bases between the two germline ends.

This clone was counted a few times. The V call is TRBV2, the J call TRBJ1-6, with a weak D call TRBD1 (5 bases). Germline values: CDR1 SNHLY, CDR2 FYNNEI. The CDR3 is made up of 17 amino acids. Trimming left V 7 bases short and J 4 bases short, with 20 bases between. The CDR3 sequence: CASMVHSTAGYNSPLHF. CDR3 nucleotides: TGTGCCAGCATGGTGCATTCGACAGCGGGATATAATTCACCCCTCCACTTT.

This chain links TRBV7-8 with TRBJ1-4; no clear D gene. Trimming left V 5 bases short and J 0 bases short, with 13 bases between. Looked up from germline, CDR1 is SGHVS and CDR2 is FQNEAQ. The CDR3 contains 16 residues. CDR3 in amino acids: CASSQRRLATNEKLFF. The CDR3 nucleotides read TGTGCCAGCAGCCAGCGACGGCTTGCAACTAATGAAAAACTGTTTTTT.

Here the CDR3 DNA reads TGTGCCAGTAGTGAGGGGGCCACCTATAATTCACCCCTCCACTTT. Amino acids: CASSEGATYNSPLHF. The genes are TRBV19 and TRBJ1-6; 7 nucleotides agree with TRBD1. CDR1 is LNHDA, CDR2 SQIVND, per germline (reference sequence). The V segment lost 5 bases and the J segment 2 bases; nucleotides outside the gene matches: 3. The CDR3 length is 15 residues.

The rearrangement links TRBV2 to TRBJ2-2, with a tentative D call TRBD2 (6 bases). The CDR3 contains 14 residues. From germline, CDR1 is SNHLY and CDR2 FYNNEI. Trimming left V 6 bases short and J 1 base short, with 9 bases between. The CDR3: CASRGGRNTGELFF. In DNA form, the CDR3 reads TGTGCCAGCAGGGGGGGAAGGAACACCGGGGAGCTGTTTTTT.

This clone counts as medium-sized (0.01 to 0.1%). The CDR3 bases are TGTGCCAGCAGCGGCGGACAGGGTATCGACACCGGGGAGCTGTTTTTT. Encoded protein: CASSGGQGIDTGELFF. The chain is built from TRBV7-9 and TRBJ2-2; 8 bases map to TRBD1. CDR1 SEHNR and CDR2 FQNEAQ come from the germline V gene (reference sequence). The junction had 8 bases not matched to a gene; V was cut back by 5 bases and J by 3 bases. The CDR3 runs 16 residues.

The J gene is TRBJ2-7, the V gene TRBV12-5, with D possibly matching TRBD1 (6 bases). CDR1 is LGHNT, CDR2 FRNRAP, per germline. The CDR3 sequence is 13 residues long. Trimming took off 9 bases at V and 2 bases at J, with 14 bases between the two ends. The CDR3 protein is CASKRDTTYEQYF. DNA for the CDR3: TGTGCTAGCAAACGGGACACCACCTACGAGCAGTACTTC.